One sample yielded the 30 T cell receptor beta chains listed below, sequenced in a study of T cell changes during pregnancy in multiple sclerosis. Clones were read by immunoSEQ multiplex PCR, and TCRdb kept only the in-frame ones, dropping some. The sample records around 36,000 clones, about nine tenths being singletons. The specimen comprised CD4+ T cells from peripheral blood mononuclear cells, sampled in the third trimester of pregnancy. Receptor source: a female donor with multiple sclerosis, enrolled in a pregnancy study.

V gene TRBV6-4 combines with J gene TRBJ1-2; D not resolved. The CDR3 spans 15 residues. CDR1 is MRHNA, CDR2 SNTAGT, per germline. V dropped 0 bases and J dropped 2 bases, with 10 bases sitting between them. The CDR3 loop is CASSDSNRRNYGYTF. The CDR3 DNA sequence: TGTGCCAGCAGTGACTCGAATCGGCGGAACTATGGCTACACCTTC.

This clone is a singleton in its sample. CDR3 DNA sequence: TGTGCCACCTCAAATACGGGTAAACCGCCCCAGCATTTT. It encodes CATSNTGKPPQHF. V gene TRBV10-3 combines with J gene TRBJ1-5, with D uncertain. Trimming removed 10 bases at V and 9 bases at J, with 19 bases between. The CDR3 totals 13 residues. Per germline, CDR1 ENHRY and CDR2 SYGVKD.

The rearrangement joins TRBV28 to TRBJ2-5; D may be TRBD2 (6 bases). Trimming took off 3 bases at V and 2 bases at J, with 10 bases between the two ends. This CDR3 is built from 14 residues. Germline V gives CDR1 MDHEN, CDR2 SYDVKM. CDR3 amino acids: CASSFGTLQETQYF. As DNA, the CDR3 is TGTGCCAGCAGTTTTGGGACTTTACAAGAGACCCAGTACTTC.

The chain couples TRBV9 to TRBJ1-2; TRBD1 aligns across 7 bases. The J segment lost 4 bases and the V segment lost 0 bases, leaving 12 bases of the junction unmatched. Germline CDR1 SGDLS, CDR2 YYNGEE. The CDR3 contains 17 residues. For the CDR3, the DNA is TGTGCCAGCAGCGTAGGTGTTGAAGGGGGCAGGAGCTATGGCTACACCTTC. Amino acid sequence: CASSVGVEGGRSYGYTF.

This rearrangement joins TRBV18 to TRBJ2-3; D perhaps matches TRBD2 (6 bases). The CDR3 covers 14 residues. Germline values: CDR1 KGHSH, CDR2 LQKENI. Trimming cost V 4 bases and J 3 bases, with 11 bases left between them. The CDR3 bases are TGTGCCAGCTCACGGCGGGAAGGGACAGATACGCAGTATTTT. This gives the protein CASSRREGTDTQYF.

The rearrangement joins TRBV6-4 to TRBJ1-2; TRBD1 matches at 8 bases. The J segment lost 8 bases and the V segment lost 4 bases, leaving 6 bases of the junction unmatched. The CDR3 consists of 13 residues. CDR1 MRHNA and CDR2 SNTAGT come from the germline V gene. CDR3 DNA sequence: TGTGCCAGCAGTGCCGACAGGGGCGGGGGCTACACCTTC. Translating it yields CASSADRGGGYTF.

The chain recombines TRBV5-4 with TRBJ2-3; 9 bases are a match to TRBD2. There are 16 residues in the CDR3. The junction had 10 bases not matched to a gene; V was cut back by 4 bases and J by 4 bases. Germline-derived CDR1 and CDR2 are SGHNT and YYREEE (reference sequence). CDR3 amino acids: CASSLNSGSRADTQYF. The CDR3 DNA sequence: TGTGCCAGCAGCCTAAATAGCGGGAGTAGGGCAGATACGCAGTATTTT.

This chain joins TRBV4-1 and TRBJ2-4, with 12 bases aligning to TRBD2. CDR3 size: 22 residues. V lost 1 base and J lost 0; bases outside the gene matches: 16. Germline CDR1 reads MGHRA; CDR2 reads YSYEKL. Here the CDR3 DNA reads TGCGCCAGCAGCCAAGTGGCCCCGCCGGGACTAGCGGGTCAACTAGCCAAAAACATTCAGTACTTC. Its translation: CASSQVAPPGLAGQLAKNIQYF.

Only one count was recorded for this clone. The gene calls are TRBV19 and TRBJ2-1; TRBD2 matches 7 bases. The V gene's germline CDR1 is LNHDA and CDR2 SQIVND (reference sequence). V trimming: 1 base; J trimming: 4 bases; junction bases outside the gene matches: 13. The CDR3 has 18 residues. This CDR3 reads CASSIVGPGRAGYNEQFF. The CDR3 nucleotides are TGTGCCAGTAGTATAGTGGGACCTGGGAGGGCCGGGTACAATGAGCAGTTCTTC.

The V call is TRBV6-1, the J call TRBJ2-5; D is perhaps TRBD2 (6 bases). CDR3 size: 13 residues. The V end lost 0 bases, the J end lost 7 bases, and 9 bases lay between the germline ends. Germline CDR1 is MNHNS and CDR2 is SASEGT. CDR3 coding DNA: TGTGCCAGCAGTGAAGCGCGGCGGGGGACCCAGTACTTC. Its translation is CASSEARRGTQYF.

The CDR3 spells CASSPGTGRGYTF. CDR3 DNA: TGTGCCAGCAGCCCCGGGACAGGGAGAGGCTACACCTTC. This chain uses TRBV7-6 with TRBJ1-2, with TRBD1 matching 9 bases. V lost 5 bases, J lost 8 bases, and 6 bases stayed unmatched. The length of the CDR3 is 13 residues. Germline V lookup: CDR1 SGHVS, CDR2 FNYEAQ.

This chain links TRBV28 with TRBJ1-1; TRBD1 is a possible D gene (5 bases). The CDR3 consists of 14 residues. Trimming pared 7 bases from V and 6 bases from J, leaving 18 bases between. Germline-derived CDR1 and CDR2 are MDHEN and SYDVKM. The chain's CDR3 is CASTPTREGPEAFF. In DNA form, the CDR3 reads TGTGCCAGCACCCCGACCAGGGAGGGGCCTGAAGCTTTCTTT.

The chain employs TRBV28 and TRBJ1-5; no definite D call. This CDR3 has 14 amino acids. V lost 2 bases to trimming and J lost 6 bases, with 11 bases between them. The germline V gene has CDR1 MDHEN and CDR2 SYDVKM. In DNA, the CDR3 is TGTGCCAGCAGTTTAACGATCCGCGGTCAGCCCCAGCATTTT. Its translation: CASSLTIRGQPQHF.

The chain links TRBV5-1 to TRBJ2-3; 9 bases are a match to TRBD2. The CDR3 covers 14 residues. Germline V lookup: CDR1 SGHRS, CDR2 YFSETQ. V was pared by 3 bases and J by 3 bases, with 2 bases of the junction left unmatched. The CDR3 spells CASSSTSGTDTQYF. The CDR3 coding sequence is TGCGCCAGCAGCTCCACTAGCGGGACAGATACGCAGTATTTT.

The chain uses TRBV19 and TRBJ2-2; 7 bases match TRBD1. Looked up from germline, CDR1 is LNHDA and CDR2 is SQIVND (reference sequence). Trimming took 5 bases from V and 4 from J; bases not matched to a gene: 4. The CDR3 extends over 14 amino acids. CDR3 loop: CASSYRGGTGELFF. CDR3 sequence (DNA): TGTGCCAGTAGTTACAGGGGCGGCACCGGGGAGCTGTTTTTT.

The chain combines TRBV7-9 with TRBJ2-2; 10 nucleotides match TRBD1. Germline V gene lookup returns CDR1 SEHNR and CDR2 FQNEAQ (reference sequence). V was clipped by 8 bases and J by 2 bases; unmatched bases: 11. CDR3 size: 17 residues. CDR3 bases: TGTGCCAGCCGGGACAGGGGCATATCCAGAAACACCGGGGAGCTGTTTTTT. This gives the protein CASRDRGISRNTGELFF.

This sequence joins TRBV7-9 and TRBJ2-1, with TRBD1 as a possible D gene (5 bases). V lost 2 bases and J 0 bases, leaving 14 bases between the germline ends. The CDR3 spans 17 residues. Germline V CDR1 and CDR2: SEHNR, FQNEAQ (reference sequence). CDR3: CASSLTQGLSSYNEQFF. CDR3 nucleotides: TGTGCCAGCAGCTTAACGCAGGGCCTAAGCTCCTACAATGAGCAGTTCTTC.

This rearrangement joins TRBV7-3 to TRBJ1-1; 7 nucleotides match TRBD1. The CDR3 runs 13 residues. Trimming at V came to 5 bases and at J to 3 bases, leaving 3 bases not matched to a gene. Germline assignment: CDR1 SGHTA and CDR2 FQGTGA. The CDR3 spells CASSQQGHTEAFF. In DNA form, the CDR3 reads TGTGCCAGCAGCCAACAGGGGCACACTGAAGCTTTCTTT. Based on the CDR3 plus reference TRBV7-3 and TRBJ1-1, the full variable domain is GAGVSQTPSNKVTEKGKYVELRCDPISGHTALYWYRQSLGQGPEFLIYFQGTGAADDSGLPNDRFFAVRPEGSVSTLKIQRTERGDSAVYLCASSQQGHTEAFFGQGTRLTVV.

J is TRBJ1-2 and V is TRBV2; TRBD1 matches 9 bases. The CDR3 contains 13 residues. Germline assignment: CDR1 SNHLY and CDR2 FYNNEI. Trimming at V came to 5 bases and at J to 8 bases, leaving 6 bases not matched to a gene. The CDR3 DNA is TGTGCCAGCAGTCCCGGGACAGGGCGCGGCTACACCTTC. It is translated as CASSPGTGRGYTF.

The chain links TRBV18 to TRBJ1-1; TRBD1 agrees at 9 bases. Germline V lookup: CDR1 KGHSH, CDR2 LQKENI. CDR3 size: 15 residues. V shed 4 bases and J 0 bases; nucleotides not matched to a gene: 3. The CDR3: CASSLRTGVNTEAFF. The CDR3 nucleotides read TGTGCCAGCTCACTAAGGACAGGGGTGAACACTGAAGCTTTCTTT.

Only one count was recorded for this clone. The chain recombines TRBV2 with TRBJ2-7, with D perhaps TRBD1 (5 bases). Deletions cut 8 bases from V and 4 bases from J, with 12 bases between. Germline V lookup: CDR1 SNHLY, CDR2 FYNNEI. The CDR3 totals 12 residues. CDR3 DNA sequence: TGTGCCAGCCGGACCCAGGGTTACGAGCAGTACTTC. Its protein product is CASRTQGYEQYF.

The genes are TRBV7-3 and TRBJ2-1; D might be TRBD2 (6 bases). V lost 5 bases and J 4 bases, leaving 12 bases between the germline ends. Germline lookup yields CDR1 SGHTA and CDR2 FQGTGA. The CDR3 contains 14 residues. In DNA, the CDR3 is TGTGCCAGCAGCGCGGCGGGAATATACAATGAGCAGTTCTTC. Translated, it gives CASSAAGIYNEQFF. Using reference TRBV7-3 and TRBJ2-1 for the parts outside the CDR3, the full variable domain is GAGVSQTPSNKVTEKGKYVELRCDPISGHTALYWYRQSLGQGPEFLIYFQGTGAADDSGLPNDRFFAVRPEGSVSTLKIQRTERGDSAVYLCASSAAGIYNEQFFGPGTRLTVL.

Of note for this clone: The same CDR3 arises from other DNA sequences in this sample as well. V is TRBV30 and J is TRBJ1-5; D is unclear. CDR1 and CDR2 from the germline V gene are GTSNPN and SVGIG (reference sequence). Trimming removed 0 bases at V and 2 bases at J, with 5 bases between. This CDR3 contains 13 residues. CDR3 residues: CAWSVQGNQPQHF. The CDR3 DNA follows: TGTGCCTGGAGTGTGCAGGGCAATCAGCCCCAGCATTTT.

In DNA form, the CDR3 reads TGTGCCAGCAGTGGGCGACAGGGGATTGAAGCTTTCTTT. Protein product: CASSGRQGIEAFF. The rearrangement joins TRBV6-1 to TRBJ1-1; TRBD1 agrees at 8 bases. Germline CDR1 and CDR2: MNHNS and SASEGT. V trimming: 4 bases; J trimming: 7 bases; junction bases outside the gene matches: 5. The CDR3 loop spans 13 amino acids.

The CDR3 DNA sequence: TGTGCCAGCAGCCCCGTAGCGGGACAAGAGACCCAGTACTTC. This gives the protein CASSPVAGQETQYF. V usage is TRBV7-2 and J usage is TRBJ2-5; 8 positions match TRBD2. Germline values: CDR1 SGHTA, CDR2 FQGNSA. The length of the CDR3 is 14 residues. The V and J ends lost 5 bases and 2 bases, in that order; junction bases with no gene match: 4.

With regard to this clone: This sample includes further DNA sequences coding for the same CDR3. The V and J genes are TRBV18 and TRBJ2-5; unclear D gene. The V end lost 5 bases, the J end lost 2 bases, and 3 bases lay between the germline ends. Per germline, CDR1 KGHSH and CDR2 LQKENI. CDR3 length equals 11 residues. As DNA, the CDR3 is TGTGCCAGCTCAGCGCAAGAGACCCAGTACTTC. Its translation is CASSAQETQYF.

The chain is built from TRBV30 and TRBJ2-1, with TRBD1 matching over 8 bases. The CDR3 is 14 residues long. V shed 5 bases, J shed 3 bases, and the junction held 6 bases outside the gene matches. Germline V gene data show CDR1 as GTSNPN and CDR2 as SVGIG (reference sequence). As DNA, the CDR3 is TGTGCCTGGGACAGGGGACAGAGCTACAATGAGCAGTTCTTC. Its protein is CAWDRGQSYNEQFF.

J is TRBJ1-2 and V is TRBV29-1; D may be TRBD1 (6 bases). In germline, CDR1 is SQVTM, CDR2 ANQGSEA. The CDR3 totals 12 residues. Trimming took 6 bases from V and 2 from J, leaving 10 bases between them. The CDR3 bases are TGCAGCGTGACTACAGGGAACTATGGCTACACCTTC. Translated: CSVTTGNYGYTF.

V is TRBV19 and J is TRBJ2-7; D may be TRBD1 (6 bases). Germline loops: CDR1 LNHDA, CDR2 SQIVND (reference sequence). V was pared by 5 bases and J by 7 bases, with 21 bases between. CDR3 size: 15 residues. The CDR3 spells CASSDQTTGLGEQYF. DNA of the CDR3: TGTGCCAGTAGTGACCAAACGACAGGACTGGGAGAGCAGTACTTC.

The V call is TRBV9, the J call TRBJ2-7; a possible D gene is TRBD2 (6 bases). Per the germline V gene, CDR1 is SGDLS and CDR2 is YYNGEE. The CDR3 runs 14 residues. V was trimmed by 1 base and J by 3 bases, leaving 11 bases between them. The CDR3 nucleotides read TGTGCCAGCAGCGTATCGCGGGACGGCTACGAGCAGTACTTC. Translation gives CASSVSRDGYEQYF.